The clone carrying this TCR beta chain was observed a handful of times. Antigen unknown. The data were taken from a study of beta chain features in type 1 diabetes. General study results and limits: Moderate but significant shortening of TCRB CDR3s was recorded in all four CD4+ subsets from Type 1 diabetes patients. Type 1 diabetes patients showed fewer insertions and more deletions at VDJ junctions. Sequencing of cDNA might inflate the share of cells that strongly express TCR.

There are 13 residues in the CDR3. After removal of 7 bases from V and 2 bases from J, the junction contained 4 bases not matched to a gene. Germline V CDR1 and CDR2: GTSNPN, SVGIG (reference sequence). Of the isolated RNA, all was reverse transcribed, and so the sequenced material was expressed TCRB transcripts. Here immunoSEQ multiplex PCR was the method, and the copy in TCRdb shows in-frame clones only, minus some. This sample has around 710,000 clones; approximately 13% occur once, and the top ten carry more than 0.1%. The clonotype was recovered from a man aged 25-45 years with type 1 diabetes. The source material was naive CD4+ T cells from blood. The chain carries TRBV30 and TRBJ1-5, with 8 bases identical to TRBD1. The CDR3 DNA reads TGTGCCTTCTCACAGGGGGGCAATCAGCCCCAGCATTTT. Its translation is CAFSQGGNQPQHF.